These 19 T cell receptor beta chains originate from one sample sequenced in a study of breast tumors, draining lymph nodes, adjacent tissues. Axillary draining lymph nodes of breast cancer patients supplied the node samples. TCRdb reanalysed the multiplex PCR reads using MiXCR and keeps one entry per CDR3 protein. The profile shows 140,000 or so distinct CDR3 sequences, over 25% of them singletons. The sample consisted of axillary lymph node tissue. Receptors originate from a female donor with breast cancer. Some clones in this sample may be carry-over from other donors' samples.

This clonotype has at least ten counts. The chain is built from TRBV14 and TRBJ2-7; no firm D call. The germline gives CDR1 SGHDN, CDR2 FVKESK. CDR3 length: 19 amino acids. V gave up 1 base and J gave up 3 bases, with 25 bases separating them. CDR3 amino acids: CASSQVRGGLGLAHYEQYF. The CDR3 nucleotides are TGTGCCAGCAGCCAAGTTCGTGGCGGATTAGGTCTGGCCCACTACGAGCAGTACTTC.

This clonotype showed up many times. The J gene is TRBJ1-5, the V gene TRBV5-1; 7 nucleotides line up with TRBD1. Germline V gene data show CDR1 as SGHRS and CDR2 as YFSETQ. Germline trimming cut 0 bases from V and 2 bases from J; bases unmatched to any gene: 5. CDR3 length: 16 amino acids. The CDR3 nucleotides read TGCGCCAGCAGCTTGGGCGATGGGACAGGCAATCAGCCCCAGCATTTT. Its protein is CASSLGDGTGNQPQHF.

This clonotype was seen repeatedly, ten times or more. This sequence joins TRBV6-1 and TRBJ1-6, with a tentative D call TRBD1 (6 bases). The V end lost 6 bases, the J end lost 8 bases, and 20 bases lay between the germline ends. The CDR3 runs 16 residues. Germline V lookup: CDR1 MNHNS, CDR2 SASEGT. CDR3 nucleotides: TGTGCCAGCAGCCGAAACTCACAGGGCCCGTATTCACCCCTCCACTTT. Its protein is CASSRNSQGPYSPLHF.

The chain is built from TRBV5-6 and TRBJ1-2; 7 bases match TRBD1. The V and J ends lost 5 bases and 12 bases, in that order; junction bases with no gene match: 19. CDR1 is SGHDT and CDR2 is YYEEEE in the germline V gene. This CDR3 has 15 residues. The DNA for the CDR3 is TGTGCCAGCAGTTCATCGGGACAGCGAGAGGGGCTCCACACCTTC. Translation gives CASSSSGQREGLHTF.

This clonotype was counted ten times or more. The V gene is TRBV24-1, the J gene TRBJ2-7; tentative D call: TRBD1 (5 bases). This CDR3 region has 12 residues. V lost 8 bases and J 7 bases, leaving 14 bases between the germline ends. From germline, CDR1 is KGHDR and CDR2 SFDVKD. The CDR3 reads CATKDSPLEQYV. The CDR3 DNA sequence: TGTGCCACCAAAGACAGCCCCTTAGAGCAGTACGTC.

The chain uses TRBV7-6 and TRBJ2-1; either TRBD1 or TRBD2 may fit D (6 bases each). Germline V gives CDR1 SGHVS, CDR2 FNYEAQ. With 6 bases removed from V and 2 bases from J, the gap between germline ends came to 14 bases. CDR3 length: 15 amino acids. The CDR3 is CASRLIGGPYNEQFF. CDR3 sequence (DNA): TGTGCCAGCAGATTGATCGGGGGCCCCTACAATGAGCAGTTCTTC.

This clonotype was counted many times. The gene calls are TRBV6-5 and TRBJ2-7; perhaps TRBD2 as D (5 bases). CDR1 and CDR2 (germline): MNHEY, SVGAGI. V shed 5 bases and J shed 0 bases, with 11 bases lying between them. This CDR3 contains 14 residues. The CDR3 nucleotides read TGTGCCAGCAGTCACCGGGAAGGCTCCTACGAGCAGTACGTC. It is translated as CASSHREGSYEQYV.

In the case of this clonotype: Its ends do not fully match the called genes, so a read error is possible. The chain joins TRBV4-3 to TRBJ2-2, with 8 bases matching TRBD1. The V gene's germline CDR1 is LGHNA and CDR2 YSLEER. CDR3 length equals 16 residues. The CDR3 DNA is TGCGCCAGCAGCCTGGCAGGGGGCAGTCGCACCGGGGAGCTGGTTTTT. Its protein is CASSLAGGSRTGELVF.

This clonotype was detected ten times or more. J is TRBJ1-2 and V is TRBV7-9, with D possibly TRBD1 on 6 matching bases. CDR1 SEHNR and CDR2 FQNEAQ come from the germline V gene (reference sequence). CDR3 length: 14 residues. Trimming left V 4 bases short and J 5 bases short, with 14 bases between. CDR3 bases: TGTGCCAGCAGCTGGGGGGGCAGCCAGTATGGCTACACCTTC. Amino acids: CASSWGGSQYGYTF.

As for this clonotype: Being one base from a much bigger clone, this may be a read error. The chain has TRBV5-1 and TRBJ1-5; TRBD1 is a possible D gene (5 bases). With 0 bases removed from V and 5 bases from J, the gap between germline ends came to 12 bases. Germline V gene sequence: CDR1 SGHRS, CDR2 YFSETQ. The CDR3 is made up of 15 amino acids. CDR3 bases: TGCGCCAGCAGCTTGGGGGGGTCGGGTTATCAGCCCCAGCATTTT. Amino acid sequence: CASSLGGSGYQPQHF.

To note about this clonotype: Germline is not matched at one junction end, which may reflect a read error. CDR3 bases: TGTGCCACCCTACTAGCGGGGGGCGCAGATACGCAGTATTTC. This translates into CATLLAGGADTQYF. V usage is TRBV6-6 and J usage is TRBJ2-3; TRBD2 aligns across 12 bases. Germline assignment: CDR1 MNHNY and CDR2 SVGAGI (reference sequence). This CDR3 is 14 amino acids long.

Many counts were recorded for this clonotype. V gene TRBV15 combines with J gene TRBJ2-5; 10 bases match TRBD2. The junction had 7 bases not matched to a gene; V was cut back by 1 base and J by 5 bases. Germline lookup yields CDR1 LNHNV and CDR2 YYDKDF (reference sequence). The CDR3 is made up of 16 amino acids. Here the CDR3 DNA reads TGTGCCACCAGCAGAGGAAGCGGGGGGGCCCATGAGACCCAGTACTTC. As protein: CATSRGSGGAHETQYF.

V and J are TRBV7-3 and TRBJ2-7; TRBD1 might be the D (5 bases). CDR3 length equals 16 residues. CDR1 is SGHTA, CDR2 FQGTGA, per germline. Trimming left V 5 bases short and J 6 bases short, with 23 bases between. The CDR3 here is CASSPRTRMGSSEQYV. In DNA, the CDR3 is TGTGCCAGCAGCCCTCGGACACGAATGGGCTCGAGCGAGCAGTACGTC.

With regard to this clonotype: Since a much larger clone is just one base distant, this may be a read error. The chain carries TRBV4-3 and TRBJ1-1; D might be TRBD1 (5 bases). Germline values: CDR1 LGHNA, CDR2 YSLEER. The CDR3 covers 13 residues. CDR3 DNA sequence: TGCGCCAGCAGCCAACGGACGGACACTGAAGCTTCCTTT. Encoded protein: CASSQRTDTEASF.

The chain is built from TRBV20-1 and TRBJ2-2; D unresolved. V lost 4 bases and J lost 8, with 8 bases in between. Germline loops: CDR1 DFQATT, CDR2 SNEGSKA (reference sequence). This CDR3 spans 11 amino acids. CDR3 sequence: CSATSTGELFF. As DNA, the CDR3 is TGCAGTGCTACAAGCACAGGGGAGCTGTTTTTT.

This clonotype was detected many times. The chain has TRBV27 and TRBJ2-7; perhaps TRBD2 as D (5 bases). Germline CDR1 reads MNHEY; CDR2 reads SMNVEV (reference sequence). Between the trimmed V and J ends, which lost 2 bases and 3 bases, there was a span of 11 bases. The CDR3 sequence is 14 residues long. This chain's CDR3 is CASSLGRANYEQYV. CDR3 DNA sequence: TGTGCCAGCAGTTTAGGGAGAGCGAACTACGAGCAGTACGTC.

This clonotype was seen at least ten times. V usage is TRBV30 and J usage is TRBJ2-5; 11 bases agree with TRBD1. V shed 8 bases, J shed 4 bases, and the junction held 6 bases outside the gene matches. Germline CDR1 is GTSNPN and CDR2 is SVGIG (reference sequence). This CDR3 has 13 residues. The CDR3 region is CARDRGDRETQYF. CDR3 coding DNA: TGTGCCCGGGACAGGGGGGATCGAGAGACCCAGTACTTC.

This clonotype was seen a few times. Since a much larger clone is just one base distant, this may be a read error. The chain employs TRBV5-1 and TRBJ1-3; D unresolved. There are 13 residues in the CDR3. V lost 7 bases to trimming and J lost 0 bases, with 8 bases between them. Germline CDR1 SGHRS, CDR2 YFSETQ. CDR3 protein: CASCSSSGNTIYF. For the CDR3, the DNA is TGCGCCAGCTGCTCTTCCTCTGGAAACACCATATATTTT.

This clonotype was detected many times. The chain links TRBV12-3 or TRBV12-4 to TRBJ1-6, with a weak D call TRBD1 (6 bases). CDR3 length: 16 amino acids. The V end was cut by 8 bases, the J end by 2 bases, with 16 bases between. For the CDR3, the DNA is TGTGCCAGCGGGGTCCGGGACATTCCCTATAATTCACCCCTCCACTTT. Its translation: CASGVRDIPYNSPLHF.